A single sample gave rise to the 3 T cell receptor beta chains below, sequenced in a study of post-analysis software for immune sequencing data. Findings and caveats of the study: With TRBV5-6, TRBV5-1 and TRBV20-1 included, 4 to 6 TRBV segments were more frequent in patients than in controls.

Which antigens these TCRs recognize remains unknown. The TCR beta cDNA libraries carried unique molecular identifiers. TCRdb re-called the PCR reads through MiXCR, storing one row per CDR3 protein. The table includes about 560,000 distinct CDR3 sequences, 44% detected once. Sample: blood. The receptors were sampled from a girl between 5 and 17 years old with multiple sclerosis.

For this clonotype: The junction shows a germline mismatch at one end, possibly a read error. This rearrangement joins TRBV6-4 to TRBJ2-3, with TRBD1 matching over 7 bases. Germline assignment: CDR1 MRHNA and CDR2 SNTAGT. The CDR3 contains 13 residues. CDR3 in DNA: TGTGCCAGCAGTGGACAGGGCTCAGATACGCGGTATTTT. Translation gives CASSGQGSDTRYF.

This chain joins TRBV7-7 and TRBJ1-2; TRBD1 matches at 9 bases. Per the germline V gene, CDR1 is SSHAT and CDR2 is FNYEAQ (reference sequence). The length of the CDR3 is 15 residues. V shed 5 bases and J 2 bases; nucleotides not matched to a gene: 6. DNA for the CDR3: TGTGCCAGCAGCGCATCCGACAGGGGGAACTATGGCTACACCTTC. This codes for CASSASDRGNYGYTF.

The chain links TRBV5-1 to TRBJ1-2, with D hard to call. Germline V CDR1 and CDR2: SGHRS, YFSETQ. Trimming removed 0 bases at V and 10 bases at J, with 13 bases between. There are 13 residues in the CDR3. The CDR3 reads CASSLGPKGPYTF. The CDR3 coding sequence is TGCGCCAGCAGCTTGGGGCCCAAGGGCCCCTACACCTTC.